The 29 T cell receptor beta chains below all came from one sample that was sequenced in a study of naive and memory T cell subsets. An equimolar mix of two oligonucleotides served as the beta constant-region primer for TRBC1 and TRBC2. Nested alpha and beta constant-region primers with the SP2 primer drove four PCR rounds on ligated cDNA. TCRdb re-analysed the UMI-ligation and nested PCR reads in MiXCR, keeping a single row per CDR3 protein. In the table there are around 110,000 distinct CDR3 sequences, 35% to 45% of which are singletons. Sequencing was done on a sample of central memory CD4+ T cells from blood. The receptors stem from a human donor in good health.

This clonotype was observed once. The chain recombines TRBV19 with TRBJ2-3, with D possibly called TRBD1 or TRBD2 (5 bases each). The CDR3 length is 16 residues. Trimming removed 3 bases at V and 6 bases at J, with 19 bases between. CDR1 is LNHDA and CDR2 is SQIVND in the germline V gene (reference sequence). The CDR3 sequence is CASSMGPGPAQDTQYF. CDR3 in DNA: TGTGCCAGTAGTATGGGACCGGGACCGGCCCAGGATACGCAGTATTTT.

The chain links TRBV5-1 to TRBJ2-7; D tentatively fits TRBD1 or TRBD2 (6 bases each). V gave up 0 bases and J gave up 3 bases, with 16 bases separating them. CDR1 and CDR2 from the germline V gene are SGHRS and YFSETQ. This CDR3 is built from 16 residues. The CDR3 bases are TGCGCCAGCAGCTTGGTTCTAGGGGGGTCCTACTACGAGCAGTACTTC. Protein product: CASSLVLGGSYYEQYF.

The chain uses TRBV25-1 and TRBJ1-2, with 8 bases identical to TRBD1. The CDR3 is 14 residues long. Germline lookup yields CDR1 MGHDK and CDR2 SYGVNS. J was trimmed by 3 bases and V by 6 bases; bases with no gene match: 6. CDR3 amino acids: CASRGTGDHYGYTF. In DNA, the CDR3 is TGTGCCAGCAGAGGGACAGGAGACCACTATGGCTACACCTTC.

This clonotype was counted only a few times. In DNA, the CDR3 is TGCAGTGCTAGAGAAAGCGGGAGGGCAGAGACCCAGTACTTC. Translating it yields CSARESGRAETQYF. The genes are TRBV20-1 and TRBJ2-5; 10 bases are shared with TRBD2. Germline values: CDR1 DFQATT, CDR2 SNEGSKA (reference sequence). The CDR3 totals 14 residues. Losses at the gene ends were 0 bases for V and 4 bases for J; bases not matched to a gene: 2.

This clonotype appeared many times. This chain links TRBV5-1 with TRBJ1-1; 9 nucleotides match TRBD1. This CDR3 contains 15 residues. Trimming at V came to 4 bases and at J to 6 bases, leaving 10 bases not matched to a gene. CDR1 is SGHRS, CDR2 YFSETQ, per germline. CDR3 nucleotides: TGCGCCAGCAGCAAAGGGGACAGGGAAGGGGCTGAAGCTTTCTTT. The encoded protein is CASSKGDREGAEAFF.

This chain links TRBV30 with TRBJ2-3; weak D call: TRBD2 (5 bases). Germline V gene sequence: CDR1 GTSNPN, CDR2 SVGIG (reference sequence). This CDR3 comprises 20 residues. Deletions cut 1 base from V and 2 bases from J, with 28 bases between. CDR3 loop: CAWSAFNTQLVRRNTDTQYF. For the CDR3, the DNA is TGTGCCTGGAGTGCATTCAACACCCAACTAGTCCGGCGGAACACAGATACGCAGTATTTT.

J is TRBJ1-6 and V is TRBV6-4; D is ambiguous. V was shortened by 4 bases and J by 8 bases, with 9 bases between the two germline ends. Germline CDR1 reads MRHNA; CDR2 reads SNTAGT. The CDR3 covers 13 residues. In nucleotides, the CDR3 is TGTGCCAGCAGTGGGGGTGCGGATTCACCCCTCCACTTT. Translated, it gives CASSGGADSPLHF.

This chain connects TRBV20-1 to TRBJ2-3; D is possibly TRBD1 or TRBD2 (8 bases each). Germline CDR1 and CDR2: DFQATT and SNEGSKA (reference sequence). The CDR3 totals 19 residues. V was trimmed by 1 base and J by 4 bases, leaving 27 bases between them. This chain's CDR3 is CSARGSGRGRSSGPDTQYF. DNA for the CDR3: TGCAGTGCTAGAGGGAGTGGCAGGGGGCGGTCTAGCGGGCCAGATACGCAGTATTTT.

This clonotype has just a few counts. The chain recombines TRBV20-1 with TRBJ2-7; TRBD2 agrees at 9 bases. Losses at the gene ends were 0 bases for V and 4 bases for J; bases not matched to a gene: 7. The CDR3 runs to 15 residues. The V gene's germline CDR1 is DFQATT and CDR2 SNEGSKA (reference sequence). The chain's CDR3 is CSARDMGLATYEQYF. DNA for the CDR3: TGCAGTGCTAGAGATATGGGACTAGCAACTTACGAGCAGTACTTC.

The chain couples TRBV4-2 to TRBJ2-3; TRBD1 agrees at 7 bases. V was clipped by 0 bases and J by 0 bases; unmatched bases: 6. The CDR3 loop spans 17 amino acids. In germline, CDR1 is LGHNA, CDR2 YNFKEQ. The CDR3 loop reads CASSQDPQGDSTDTQYF. The CDR3 DNA is TGTGCCAGCAGCCAAGACCCCCAGGGGGACAGCACAGATACGCAGTATTTT.

The gene calls are TRBV20-1 and TRBJ1-1; 11 bases match TRBD1. Looked up from germline, CDR1 is DFQATT and CDR2 is SNEGSKA (reference sequence). J lost 4 bases, V lost 4 bases, and 17 bases had no gene match. This CDR3 is built from 18 residues. DNA of the CDR3: TGCAGTGCTACCCCCCGCCGGGACAGGGGGTCTCGGGGCACTGAAGCTTTCTTT. This gives the protein CSATPRRDRGSRGTEAFF.

V is TRBV5-1 and J is TRBJ2-7; 9 positions agree with TRBD1. The CDR3 totals 15 residues. Germline V CDR1 and CDR2: SGHRS, YFSETQ. V lost 4 bases, J lost 3 bases, and 8 bases stayed unmatched. CDR3 bases: TGCGCCAGCAGCAGGACAGGGGCGCGAGACTACGAGCAGTACTTC. It specifies CASSRTGARDYEQYF. Complete variable domain (other parts from reference TRBV5-1 and TRBJ2-7): KAGVTQTPRYLIKTRGQQVTLSCSPISGHRSVSWYQQTPGQGLQFLFEYFSETQRNKGNFPGRFSGRQFSNSRSEMNVSTLELGDSALYLCASSRTGARDYEQYFGPGTRLTVT.

The chain couples TRBV6-2 or TRBV6-3 to TRBJ1-6, with a weak D call TRBD1 (5 bases). This CDR3 has 13 amino acids. Germline CDR1 reads MNHEY; CDR2 reads SVGEGT. The V and J ends lost 6 bases and 9 bases respectively, with 12 bases between them. The CDR3 sequence is CASSGTEVSPLHF. The CDR3 DNA reads TGTGCCAGCAGCGGGACTGAGGTTTCACCCCTCCACTTT.

This clonotype was found a few times. The chain is built from TRBV7-2 and TRBJ2-1, with D tentatively TRBD1 (5 bases). The V gene lost 3 bases and the J gene lost 7 bases, with 7 bases spanning the gap. There are 12 residues in the CDR3. Germline loops: CDR1 SGHTA, CDR2 FQGNSA. CDR3 coding DNA: TGTGCCAGCAGCTTTAGGGGTAATGAGCAGTTCTTC. Translation: CASSFRGNEQFF.

The chain combines TRBV4-2 with TRBJ2-7, with TRBD1 matching 7 bases. Germline V gene lookup returns CDR1 LGHNA and CDR2 YNFKEQ. This CDR3 comprises 16 residues. V lost 0 bases to trimming and J lost 0 bases; unmatched junction nucleotides: 5. The CDR3 bases are TGTGCCAGCAGCCAAGAATTCAGGGGGTACTCCTACGAGCAGTACTTC. It is translated as CASSQEFRGYSYEQYF.

V and J are TRBV29-1 and TRBJ2-7; TRBD2 is a possible D gene (6 bases). Germline lookup yields CDR1 SQVTM and CDR2 ANQGSEA. V was shortened by 5 bases and J by 2 bases, with 10 bases between the two germline ends. The CDR3 sequence is 12 residues long. The CDR3 spells CSVKGTAYEQYF. In DNA form, the CDR3 reads TGCAGCGTTAAAGGGACTGCCTACGAGCAGTACTTC.

This clonotype appeared a few times. V is TRBV27 and J is TRBJ1-5; unclear D gene. Deletions cut 4 bases from V and 3 bases from J, with 16 bases between. This CDR3 comprises 16 residues. CDR1 is MNHEY and CDR2 is SMNVEV in the germline V gene (reference sequence). This chain's CDR3 is CASSSEPIPSNQPQHF. Written as DNA, the CDR3 is TGTGCCAGCAGTTCAGAACCCATACCGTCCAATCAGCCCCAGCATTTT.

This clonotype was counted a few times. This chain uses TRBV18 with TRBJ2-3; a weak D match, TRBD2 (6 bases). V lost 8 bases to trimming and J lost 2 bases, with 11 bases between them. This CDR3 has 13 residues. Germline CDR1 reads KGHSH; CDR2 reads LQKENI. CDR3 DNA: TGTGCCAGCCTGGAGGGAGACACAGATACGCAGTATTTT. Its protein product is CASLEGDTDTQYF.

This chain connects TRBV2 to TRBJ1-3, with D uncertain. The CDR3 extends over 13 amino acids. CDR1 SNHLY and CDR2 FYNNEI come from the germline V gene. The germline V and J ends were trimmed by 3 bases and 1 base, with 4 bases remaining between them. CDR3 sequence: CASSDGSGNTIYF. The DNA of the CDR3 is TGTGCCAGCAGTGATGGGTCTGGAAACACCATATATTTT.

The CDR3 DNA sequence: TGTGCCAGCAGATCCACAGGTTCCTCTGGGGCCAACGTCCTGACTTTC. This encodes CASRSTGSSGANVLTF. V and J are TRBV7-8 and TRBJ2-6; D possibly corresponds to TRBD1 (5 bases). The CDR3 spans 16 residues. Germline CDR1 is SGHVS and CDR2 is FQNEAQ. V lost 6 bases and J lost 0, with 12 bases in between. Together with reference TRBV7-8 and TRBJ2-6, the CDR3 gives the full variable domain: GAGVSQSPRYKVAKRGQDVALRCDPISGHVSLFWYQQALGQGPEFLTYFQNEAQLDKSGLPSDRFFAERPEGSVSTLKIQRTQQEDSAVYLCASRSTGSSGANVLTFGAGSRLTVL.

The sample holds many counts of this clonotype. V and J are TRBV5-1 and TRBJ2-2; D is perhaps TRBD1 or TRBD2 (5 bases each). The CDR3 sequence is 15 residues long. In germline, CDR1 is SGHRS, CDR2 YFSETQ. Between the trimmed V and J ends, which lost 5 bases and 2 bases, there was a span of 13 bases. CDR3 sequence (DNA): TGCGCCAGCAGATCCGGGACCGACAACACCGGGGAGCTGTTTTTT. Protein sequence: CASRSGTDNTGELFF.

This clonotype appeared a few times. The rearrangement links TRBV29-1 to TRBJ2-2; either TRBD1 or TRBD2 may fit D (5 bases each). The germline V gene has CDR1 SQVTM and CDR2 ANQGSEA. This CDR3 is built from 14 residues. V was clipped by 5 bases and J by 3 bases, with 13 bases between them. The CDR3 region is CSVKSGTYTGELFF. The CDR3 DNA follows: TGCAGCGTTAAATCAGGGACCTACACCGGGGAGCTGTTTTTT.

The rearrangement uses TRBV5-1 and TRBJ2-1; D is unresolved. Per germline, CDR1 SGHRS and CDR2 YFSETQ. CDR3 length: 14 residues. Trimming cost V 0 bases and J 6 bases, with 10 bases left between them. The CDR3 protein is CASSLEVTGNEQFF. CDR3 in DNA: TGCGCCAGCAGCTTGGAAGTGACGGGCAATGAGCAGTTCTTC.

This clonotype was counted only a few times. The chain recombines TRBV7-2 with TRBJ2-5; the match to TRBD1 covers 7 bases. Germline V lookup: CDR1 SGHTA, CDR2 FQGNSA. V dropped 3 bases and J dropped 4; count of bases not matched to a gene: 5. The CDR3 is 14 amino acids. The CDR3 sequence: CASSLSTGVETQYF. The CDR3 nucleotides are TGTGCCAGCAGCTTGTCCACAGGGGTAGAGACCCAGTACTTC.

The rearrangement joins TRBV11-1 to TRBJ2-7, with D tentatively TRBD1 (5 bases). This CDR3 has 14 amino acids. Germline V gives CDR1 SGHAT, CDR2 FQDESV (reference sequence). The V and J ends lost 5 bases and 2 bases respectively, with 13 bases between them. DNA of the CDR3: TGTGCCAGCAGCCACTCCCCAGGGCCCTACGAGCAGTACTTC. Translation gives CASSHSPGPYEQYF.

The chain links TRBV15 to TRBJ2-5; 8 nucleotides line up with TRBD2. The CDR3 consists of 19 residues. CDR1 and CDR2 (germline): LNHNV, YYDKDF (reference sequence). V trimming: 6 bases; J trimming: 4 bases; junction bases outside the gene matches: 22. The CDR3 nucleotides are TGTGCCACCAGTGTAGAAGAGGGGCTAGCGGGCAAGAGGCGAGAGACCCAGTACTTC. Residues: CATSVEEGLAGKRRETQYF.

This clonotype was detected only a few times. The chain is built from TRBV3-1 and TRBJ2-5; D may match TRBD1 or TRBD2 (6 bases each). CDR1 and CDR2 (germline): LGHDT, YNNKEL (reference sequence). V was shortened by 8 bases and J by 4 bases, with 17 bases between the two germline ends. This CDR3 has 14 residues. The CDR3 reads CASGVAGGGETQYF. The CDR3 DNA sequence: TGTGCCAGCGGCGTAGCCGGGGGCGGAGAGACCCAGTACTTC.

This clonotype showed up just a few times. The chain links TRBV18 to TRBJ1-5; tentatively, D is TRBD1 (6 bases). The CDR3 is 14 amino acids. Germline V lookup: CDR1 KGHSH, CDR2 LQKENI. Deletions cut 8 bases from V and 3 bases from J, with 14 bases between. The CDR3 DNA is TGTGCCAGCACCGGGACACATAACAATCAGCCCCAGCATTTT. It specifies CASTGTHNNQPQHF.

The rearrangement joins TRBV5-1 to TRBJ2-1; 7 bases are a match to TRBD1. The CDR3 extends over 15 amino acids. Trimming took 3 bases from V and 0 from J; bases not matched to a gene: 3. The germline V gene encodes CDR1 SGHRS and CDR2 YFSETQ. The DNA for the CDR3 is TGCGCCAGCAGCTCGGGACAGATCTCCTACAATGAGCAGTTCTTC. Its protein is CASSSGQISYNEQFF.